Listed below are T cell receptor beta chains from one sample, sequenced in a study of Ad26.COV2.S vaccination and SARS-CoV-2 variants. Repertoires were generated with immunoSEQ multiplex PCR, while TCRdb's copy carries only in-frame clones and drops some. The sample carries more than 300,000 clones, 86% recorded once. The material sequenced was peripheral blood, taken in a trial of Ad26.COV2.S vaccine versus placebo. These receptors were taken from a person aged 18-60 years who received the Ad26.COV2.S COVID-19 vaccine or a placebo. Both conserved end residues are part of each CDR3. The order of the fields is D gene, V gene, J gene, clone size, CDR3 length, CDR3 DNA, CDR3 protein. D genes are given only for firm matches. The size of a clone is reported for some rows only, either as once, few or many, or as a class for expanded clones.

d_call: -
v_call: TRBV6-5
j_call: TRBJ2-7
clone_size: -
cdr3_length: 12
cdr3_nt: TGTGCCAGCAAACTGTTGTCCTACGAGCAGTACTTC
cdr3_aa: CASKLLSYEQYF

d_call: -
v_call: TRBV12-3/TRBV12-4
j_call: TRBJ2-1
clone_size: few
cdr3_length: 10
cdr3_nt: TGTGCCAGAGGGGGAGGGGAGCAGTTCTTC
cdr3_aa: CARGGGEQFF

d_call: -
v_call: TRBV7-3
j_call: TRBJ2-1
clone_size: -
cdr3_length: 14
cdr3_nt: TGTGCCAGCAGCTTAACGGTAGATGTTGGAGAGCAGTTCTTC
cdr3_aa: CASSLTVDVGEQFF

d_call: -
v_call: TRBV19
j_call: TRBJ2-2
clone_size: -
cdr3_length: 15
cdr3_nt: TGTGCCAGTAGTATGATCCAGGGACTGGCCGGGGAGCTGTTTTTT
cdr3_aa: CASSMIQGLAGELFF

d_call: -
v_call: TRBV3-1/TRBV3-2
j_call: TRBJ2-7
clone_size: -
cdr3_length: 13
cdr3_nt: TGTGCCAGCAGCGACAGGTTAAGCTACGAGCAGTACTTC
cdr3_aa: CASSDRLSYEQYF

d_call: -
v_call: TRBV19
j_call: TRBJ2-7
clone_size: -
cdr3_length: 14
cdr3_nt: TGTGCCAGTAGTGTCTCCGGGACGGACTACGAGCAGTACTTC
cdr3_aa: CASSVSGTDYEQYF

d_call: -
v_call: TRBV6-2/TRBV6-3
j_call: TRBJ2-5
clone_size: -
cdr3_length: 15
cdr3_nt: TGTGCCAGCAGTTACGGGGTGGGTTACCAAGAGACCCAGTACTTC
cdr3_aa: CASSYGVGYQETQYF

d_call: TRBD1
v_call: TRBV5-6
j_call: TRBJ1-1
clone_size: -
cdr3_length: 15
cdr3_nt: TGTGCAACCGCGGACAGGGGGCGGGGAGGCACTGAAGCTTTCTTT
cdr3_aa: CATADRGRGGTEAFF

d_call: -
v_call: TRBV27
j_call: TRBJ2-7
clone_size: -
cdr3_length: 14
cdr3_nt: TGTGCCAGCAGTTTATCCAGTCCCTTTAGCGAGCAGTACTTC
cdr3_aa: CASSLSSPFSEQYF

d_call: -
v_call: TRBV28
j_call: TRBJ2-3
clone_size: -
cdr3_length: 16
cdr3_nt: TGTGCCAGCAGAGGCAGTGGGGACGGGAGCACAGATACGCAGTATTTT
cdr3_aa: CASRGSGDGSTDTQYF

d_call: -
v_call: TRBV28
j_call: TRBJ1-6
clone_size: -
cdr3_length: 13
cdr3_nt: TGTGCCAGCAGTACAGGACTGAATTCACCCCTCCACTTT
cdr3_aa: CASSTGLNSPLHF

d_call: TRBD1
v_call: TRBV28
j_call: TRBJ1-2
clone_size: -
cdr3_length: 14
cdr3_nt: TGTGCCAGCAGCGACCCACAGGGGTCCTATGGCTACACCTTC
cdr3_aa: CASSDPQGSYGYTF

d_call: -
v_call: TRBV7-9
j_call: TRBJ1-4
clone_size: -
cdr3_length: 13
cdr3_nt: TGTGCCAGCAGCTTAGGGCAGAAAGAAAAACTGTTTTTT
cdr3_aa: CASSLGQKEKLFF

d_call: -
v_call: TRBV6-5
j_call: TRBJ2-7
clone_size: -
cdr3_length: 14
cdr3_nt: TGTGCCAGCAGCCTCACGGGACACTCCTACGAGCAGTACTTC
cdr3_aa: CASSLTGHSYEQYF

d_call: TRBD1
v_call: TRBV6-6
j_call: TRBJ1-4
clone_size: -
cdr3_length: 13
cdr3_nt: TGTGCCAGCAGGACAGGGGGTATTGAAAAACTGTTTTTT
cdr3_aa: CASRTGGIEKLFF

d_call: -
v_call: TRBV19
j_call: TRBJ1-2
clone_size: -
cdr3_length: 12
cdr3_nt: TGTGCCAGTAGTCCCTGGAACTATGGCTACACCTTC
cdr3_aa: CASSPWNYGYTF

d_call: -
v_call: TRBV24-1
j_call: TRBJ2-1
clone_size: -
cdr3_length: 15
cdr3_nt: TGTGCCACCACCCACGAGACGGGCAGCTCCAATGAGCAGTTCTTC
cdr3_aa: CATTHETGSSNEQFF

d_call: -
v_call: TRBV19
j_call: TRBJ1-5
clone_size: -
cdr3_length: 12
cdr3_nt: TGTGCCAGTAGTATGAGGAATCAGCCCCAGCATTTT
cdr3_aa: CASSMRNQPQHF

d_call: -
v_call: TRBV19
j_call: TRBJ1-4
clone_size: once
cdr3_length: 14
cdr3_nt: TGTGCCAGTACCCATTCCGGCAGGGCTGAAAAACTGTTTTTT
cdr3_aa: CASTHSGRAEKLFF

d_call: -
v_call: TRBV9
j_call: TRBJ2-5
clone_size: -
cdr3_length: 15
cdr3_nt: TGTGCCAGCAGCGTAACGGGGCATCAAGGAGAGACCCAGTACTTC
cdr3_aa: CASSVTGHQGETQYF

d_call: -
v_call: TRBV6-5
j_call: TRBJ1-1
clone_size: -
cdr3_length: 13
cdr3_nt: TGTGCCAGCAGTCTGAGGATAGGGACTGAAGCTTTCTTT
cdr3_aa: CASSLRIGTEAFF

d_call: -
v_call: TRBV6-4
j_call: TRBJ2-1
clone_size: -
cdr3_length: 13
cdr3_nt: TGTGCCAGCAGTGTGGATTCGGACGGTGAGCAGTTCTTC
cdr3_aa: CASSVDSDGEQFF

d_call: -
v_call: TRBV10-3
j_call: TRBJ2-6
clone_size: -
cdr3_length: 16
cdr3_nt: TGTGCCATCAGACCGGACAGTGCTTCTGGGGCCAACGTCCTGACTTTC
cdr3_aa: CAIRPDSASGANVLTF

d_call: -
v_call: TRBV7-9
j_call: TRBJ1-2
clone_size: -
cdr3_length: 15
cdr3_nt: TGTGCCAGCAGCCTCCCGGGACATACTCTCTATGGCTACACCTTC
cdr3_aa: CASSLPGHTLYGYTF

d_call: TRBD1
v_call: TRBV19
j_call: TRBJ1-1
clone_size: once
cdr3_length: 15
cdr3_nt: TGTGCCAGTAGAAATCCGGGACAGCTGAACACTGAAGCTTTCTTT
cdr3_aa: CASRNPGQLNTEAFF

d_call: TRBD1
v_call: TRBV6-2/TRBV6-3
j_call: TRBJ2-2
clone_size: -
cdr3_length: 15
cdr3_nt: TGTGCCAGCAGCCGACCCAGGGGGCTCGCCGGGGAGCTGTTTTTT
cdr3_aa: CASSRPRGLAGELFF

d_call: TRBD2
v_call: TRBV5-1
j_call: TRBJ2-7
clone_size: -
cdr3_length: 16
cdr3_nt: TGCGCCAGCAGCTCGCTAGCGGGAGGCCCCCCCTACGAGCAGTACTTC
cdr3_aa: CASSSLAGGPPYEQYF